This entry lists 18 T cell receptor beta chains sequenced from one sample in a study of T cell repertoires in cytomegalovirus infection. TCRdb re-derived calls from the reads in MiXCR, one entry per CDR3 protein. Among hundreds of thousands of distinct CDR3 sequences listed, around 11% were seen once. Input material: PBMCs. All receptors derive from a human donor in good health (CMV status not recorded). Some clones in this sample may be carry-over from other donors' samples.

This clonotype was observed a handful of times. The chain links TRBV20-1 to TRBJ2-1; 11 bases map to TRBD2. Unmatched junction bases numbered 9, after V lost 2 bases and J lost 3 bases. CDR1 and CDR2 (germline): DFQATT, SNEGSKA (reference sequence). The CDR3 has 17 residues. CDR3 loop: CSARRTSGLLGYNEQFF. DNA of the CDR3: TGCAGTGCTAGACGGACTAGCGGGCTTCTAGGCTACAATGAGCAGTTCTTC.

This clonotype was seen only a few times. This CDR3 is CASSEKGTGVEETQYF. CDR3 in DNA: TGTGCCAGCAGTGAAAAAGGGACAGGGGTGGAAGAGACCCAGTACTTC. The rearrangement joins TRBV6-1 to TRBJ2-5, with TRBD1 matching 10 bases. This CDR3 is built from 16 residues. The J segment lost 3 bases and the V segment lost 2 bases, leaving 6 bases of the junction unmatched. The germline V gene has CDR1 MNHNS and CDR2 SASEGT.

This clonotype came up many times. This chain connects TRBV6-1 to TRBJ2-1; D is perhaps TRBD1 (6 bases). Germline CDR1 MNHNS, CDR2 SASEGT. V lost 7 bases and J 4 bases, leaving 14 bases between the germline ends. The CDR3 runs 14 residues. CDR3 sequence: CASKDLTGYNEQFF. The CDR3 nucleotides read TGTGCCAGCAAGGACTTAACAGGGTACAATGAGCAGTTCTTC.

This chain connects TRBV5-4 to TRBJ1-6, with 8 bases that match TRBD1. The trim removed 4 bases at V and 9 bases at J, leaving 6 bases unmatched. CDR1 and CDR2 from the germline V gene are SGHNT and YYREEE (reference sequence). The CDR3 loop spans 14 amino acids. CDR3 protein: CASSPQGEVSPLHF. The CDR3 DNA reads TGTGCCAGCAGCCCACAGGGGGAAGTTTCACCCCTCCACTTT.

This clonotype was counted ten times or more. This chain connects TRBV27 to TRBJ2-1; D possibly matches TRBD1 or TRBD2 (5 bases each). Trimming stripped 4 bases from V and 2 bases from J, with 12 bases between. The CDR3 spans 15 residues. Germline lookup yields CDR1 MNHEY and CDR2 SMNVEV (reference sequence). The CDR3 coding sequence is TGTGCCAGCAGTTCGGCGAGAGGGGCCTACAATGAGCAGTTCTTC. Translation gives CASSSARGAYNEQFF.

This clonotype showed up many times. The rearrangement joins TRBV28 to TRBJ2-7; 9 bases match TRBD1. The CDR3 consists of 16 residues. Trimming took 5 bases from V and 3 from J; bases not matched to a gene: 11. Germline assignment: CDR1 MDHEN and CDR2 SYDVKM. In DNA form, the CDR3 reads TGTGCCAGCAGTGTGACAGGGGGGACTCTATACTACGAGCAGTACTTC. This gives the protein CASSVTGGTLYYEQYF.

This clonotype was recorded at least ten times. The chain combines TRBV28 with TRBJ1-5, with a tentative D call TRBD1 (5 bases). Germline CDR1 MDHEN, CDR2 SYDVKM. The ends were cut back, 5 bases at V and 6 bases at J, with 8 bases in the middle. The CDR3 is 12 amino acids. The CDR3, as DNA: TGTGCCAGCAGTGCAGGGCTTCAGCCCCAGCATTTT. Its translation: CASSAGLQPQHF.

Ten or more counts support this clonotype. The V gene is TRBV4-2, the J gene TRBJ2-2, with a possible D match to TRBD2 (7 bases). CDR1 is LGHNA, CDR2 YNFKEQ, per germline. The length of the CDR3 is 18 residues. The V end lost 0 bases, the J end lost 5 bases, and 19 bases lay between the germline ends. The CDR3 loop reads CASSQDGNGGLRTGELFF. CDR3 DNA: TGTGCCAGCAGCCAAGATGGTAACGGGGGGCTACGAACCGGGGAGCTGTTTTTT.

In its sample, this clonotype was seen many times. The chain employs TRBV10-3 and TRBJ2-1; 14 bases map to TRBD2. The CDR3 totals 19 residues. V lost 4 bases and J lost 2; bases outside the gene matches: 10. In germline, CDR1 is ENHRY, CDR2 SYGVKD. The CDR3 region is CAISGETSGRAGPYNEQFF. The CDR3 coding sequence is TGTGCCATCAGTGGGGAGACTAGCGGGAGGGCAGGGCCCTACAATGAGCAGTTCTTC.

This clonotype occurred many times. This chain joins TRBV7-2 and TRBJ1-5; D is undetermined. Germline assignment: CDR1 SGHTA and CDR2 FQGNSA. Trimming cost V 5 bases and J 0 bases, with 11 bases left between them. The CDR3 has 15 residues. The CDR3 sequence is CASSPVQTSNQPQHF. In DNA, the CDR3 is TGTGCCAGCAGCCCCGTTCAAACTAGCAATCAGCCCCAGCATTTT.

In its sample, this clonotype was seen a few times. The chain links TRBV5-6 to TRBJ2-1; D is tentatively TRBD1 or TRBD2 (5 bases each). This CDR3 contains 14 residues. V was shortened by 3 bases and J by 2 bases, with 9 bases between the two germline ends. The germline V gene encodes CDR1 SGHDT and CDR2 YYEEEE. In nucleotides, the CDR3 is TGTGCCAGCAGCTGGGACCAAGCCTACAATGAGCAGTTCTTC. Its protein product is CASSWDQAYNEQFF.

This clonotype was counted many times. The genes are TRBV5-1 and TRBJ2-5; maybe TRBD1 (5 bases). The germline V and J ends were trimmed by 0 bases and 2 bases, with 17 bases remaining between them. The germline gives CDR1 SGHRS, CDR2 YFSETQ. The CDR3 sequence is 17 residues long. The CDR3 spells CASSLENGGRGQETQYF. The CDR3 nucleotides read TGCGCCAGCAGCTTGGAAAACGGCGGTAGGGGACAAGAGACCCAGTACTTC.

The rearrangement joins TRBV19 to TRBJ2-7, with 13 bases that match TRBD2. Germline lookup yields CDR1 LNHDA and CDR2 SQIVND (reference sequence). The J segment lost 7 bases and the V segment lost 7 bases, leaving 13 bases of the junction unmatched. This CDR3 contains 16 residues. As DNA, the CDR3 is TGTGCCAGTACCCCCTCCGGACTAGCGGGAGTGAGGGAGCAGTACTTC. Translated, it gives CASTPSGLAGVREQYF.

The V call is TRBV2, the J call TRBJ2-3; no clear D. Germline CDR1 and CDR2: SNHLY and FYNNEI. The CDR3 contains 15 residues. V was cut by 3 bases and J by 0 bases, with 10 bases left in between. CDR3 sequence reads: CASSDSGPSTDTQYF. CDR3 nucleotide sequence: TGTGCCAGCAGTGATTCGGGCCCTAGCACAGATACGCAGTATTTT. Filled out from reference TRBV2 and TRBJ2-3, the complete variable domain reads EPEVTQTPSHQVTQMGQEVILRCVPISNHLYFYWYRQILGQKVEFLVSFYNNEISEKSEIFDDQFSVERPDGSNFTLKIRSTKLEDSAMYFCASSDSGPSTDTQYFGPGTRLTVL.

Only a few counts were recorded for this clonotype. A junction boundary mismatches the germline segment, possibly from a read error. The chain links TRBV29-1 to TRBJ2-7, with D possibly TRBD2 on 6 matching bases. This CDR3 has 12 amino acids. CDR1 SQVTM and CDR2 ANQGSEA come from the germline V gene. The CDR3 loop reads CSVAGEAYGQYF. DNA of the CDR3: TGCAGCGTTGCCGGGGAGGCCTACGGGCAGTACTTC.

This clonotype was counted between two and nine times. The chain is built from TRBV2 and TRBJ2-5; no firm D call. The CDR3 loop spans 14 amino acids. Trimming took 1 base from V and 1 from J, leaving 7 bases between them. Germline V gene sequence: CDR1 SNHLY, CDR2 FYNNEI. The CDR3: CASSEDGIQETQYF. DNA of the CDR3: TGTGCCAGCAGTGAAGACGGCATCCAAGAGACCCAGTACTTC.

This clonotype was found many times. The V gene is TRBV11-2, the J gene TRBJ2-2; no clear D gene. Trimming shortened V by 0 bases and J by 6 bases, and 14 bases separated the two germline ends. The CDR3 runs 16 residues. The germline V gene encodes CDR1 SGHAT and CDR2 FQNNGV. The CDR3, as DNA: TGTGCCAGCAGCTTAGAAGCGTACACTGTCCCCGGGGAGCTGTTTTTT. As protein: CASSLEAYTVPGELFF.

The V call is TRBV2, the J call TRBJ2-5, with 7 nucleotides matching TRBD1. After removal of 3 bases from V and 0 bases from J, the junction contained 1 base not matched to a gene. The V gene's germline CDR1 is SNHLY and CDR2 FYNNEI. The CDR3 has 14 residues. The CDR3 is CASSEGQNQETQYF. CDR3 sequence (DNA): TGTGCCAGCAGTGAGGGACAGAACCAAGAGACCCAGTACTTC.